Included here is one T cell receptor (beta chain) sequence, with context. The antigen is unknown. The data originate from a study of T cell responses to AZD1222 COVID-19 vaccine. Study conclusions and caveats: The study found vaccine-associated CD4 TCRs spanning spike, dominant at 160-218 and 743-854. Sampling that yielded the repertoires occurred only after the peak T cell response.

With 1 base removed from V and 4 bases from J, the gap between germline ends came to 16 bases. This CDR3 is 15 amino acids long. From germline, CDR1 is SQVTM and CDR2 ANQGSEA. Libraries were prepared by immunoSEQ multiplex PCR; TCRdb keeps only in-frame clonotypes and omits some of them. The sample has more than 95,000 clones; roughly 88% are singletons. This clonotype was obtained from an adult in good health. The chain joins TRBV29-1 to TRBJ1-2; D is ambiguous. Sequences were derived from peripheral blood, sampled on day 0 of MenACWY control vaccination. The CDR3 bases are TGCAGCGTTGAAGTTTGGCGGGAGTCCTCCTATGGCTACACCTTC. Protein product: CSVEVWRESSYGYTF.